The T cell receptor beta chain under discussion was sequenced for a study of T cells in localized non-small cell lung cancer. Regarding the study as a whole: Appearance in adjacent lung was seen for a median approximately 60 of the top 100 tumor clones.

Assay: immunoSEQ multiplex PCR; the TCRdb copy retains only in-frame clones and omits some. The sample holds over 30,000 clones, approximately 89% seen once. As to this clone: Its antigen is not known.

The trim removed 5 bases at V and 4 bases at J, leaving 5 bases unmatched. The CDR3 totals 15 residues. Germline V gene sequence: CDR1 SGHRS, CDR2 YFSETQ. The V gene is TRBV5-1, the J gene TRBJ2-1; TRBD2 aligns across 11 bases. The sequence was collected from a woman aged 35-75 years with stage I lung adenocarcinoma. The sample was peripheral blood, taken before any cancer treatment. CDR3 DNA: TGCGCCAGCAGACAACTAGCGGGAGTTTACAATGAGCAGTTCTTC. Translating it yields CASRQLAGVYNEQFF.